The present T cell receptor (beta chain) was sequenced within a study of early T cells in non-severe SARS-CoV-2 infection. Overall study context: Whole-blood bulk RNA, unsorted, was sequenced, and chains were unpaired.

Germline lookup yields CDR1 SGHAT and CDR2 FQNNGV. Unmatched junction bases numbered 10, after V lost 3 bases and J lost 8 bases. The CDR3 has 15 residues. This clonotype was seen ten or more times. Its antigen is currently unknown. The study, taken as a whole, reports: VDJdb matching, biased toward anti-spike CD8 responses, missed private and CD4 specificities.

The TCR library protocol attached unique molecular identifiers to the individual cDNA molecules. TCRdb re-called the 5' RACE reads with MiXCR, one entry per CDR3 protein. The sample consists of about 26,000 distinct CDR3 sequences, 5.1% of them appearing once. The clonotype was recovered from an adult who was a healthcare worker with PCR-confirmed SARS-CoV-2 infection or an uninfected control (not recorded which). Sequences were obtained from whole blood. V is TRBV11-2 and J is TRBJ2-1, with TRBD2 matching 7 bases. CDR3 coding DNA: TGTGCCAGCAGCTTCCAAAGGACCAGCGGGGATGAGCAGTTCTTC. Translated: CASSFQRTSGDEQFF.